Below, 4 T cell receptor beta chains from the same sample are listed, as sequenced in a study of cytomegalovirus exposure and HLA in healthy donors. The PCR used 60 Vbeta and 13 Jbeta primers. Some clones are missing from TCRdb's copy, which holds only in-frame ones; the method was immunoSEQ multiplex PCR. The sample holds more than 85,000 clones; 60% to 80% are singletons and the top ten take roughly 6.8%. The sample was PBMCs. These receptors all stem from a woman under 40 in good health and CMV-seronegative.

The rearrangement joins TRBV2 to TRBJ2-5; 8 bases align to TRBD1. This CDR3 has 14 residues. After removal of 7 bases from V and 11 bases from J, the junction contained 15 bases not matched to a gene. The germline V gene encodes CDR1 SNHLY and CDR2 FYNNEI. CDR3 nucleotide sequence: TGTGCCAGCAATGATGAGACAGGGGTCAGAGAGCAGTACTTC. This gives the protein CASNDETGVREQYF.

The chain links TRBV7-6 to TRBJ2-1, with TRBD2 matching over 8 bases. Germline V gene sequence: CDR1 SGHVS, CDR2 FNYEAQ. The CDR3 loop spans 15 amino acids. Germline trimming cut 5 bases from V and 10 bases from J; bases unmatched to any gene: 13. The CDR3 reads CASSLQPGLDEEQFF. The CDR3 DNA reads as TGTGCCAGCAGCCTACAACCGGGACTAGACGAAGAGCAGTTCTTC. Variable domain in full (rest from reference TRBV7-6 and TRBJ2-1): GAGVSQSPRYKVTKRGQDVALRCDPISGHVSLYWYRQALGQGPEFLTYFNYEAQQDKSGLPNDRFSAERPEGSISTLTIQRTEQRDSAMYRCASSLQPGLDEEQFFGPGTRLTVL.

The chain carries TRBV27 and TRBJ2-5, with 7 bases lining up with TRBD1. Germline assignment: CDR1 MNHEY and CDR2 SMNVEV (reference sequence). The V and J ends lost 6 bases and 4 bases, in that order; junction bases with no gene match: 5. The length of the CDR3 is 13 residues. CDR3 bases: TGTGCCAGCAGGGAGACAGGGCGAGAGACCCAGTACTTC. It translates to CASRETGRETQYF.

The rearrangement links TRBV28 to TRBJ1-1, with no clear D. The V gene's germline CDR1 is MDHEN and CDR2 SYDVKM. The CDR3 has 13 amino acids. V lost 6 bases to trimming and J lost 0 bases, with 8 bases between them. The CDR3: CASSFAMNTEAFF. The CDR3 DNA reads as TGTGCCAGCAGCTTCGCGATGAACACTGAAGCTTTCTTT.